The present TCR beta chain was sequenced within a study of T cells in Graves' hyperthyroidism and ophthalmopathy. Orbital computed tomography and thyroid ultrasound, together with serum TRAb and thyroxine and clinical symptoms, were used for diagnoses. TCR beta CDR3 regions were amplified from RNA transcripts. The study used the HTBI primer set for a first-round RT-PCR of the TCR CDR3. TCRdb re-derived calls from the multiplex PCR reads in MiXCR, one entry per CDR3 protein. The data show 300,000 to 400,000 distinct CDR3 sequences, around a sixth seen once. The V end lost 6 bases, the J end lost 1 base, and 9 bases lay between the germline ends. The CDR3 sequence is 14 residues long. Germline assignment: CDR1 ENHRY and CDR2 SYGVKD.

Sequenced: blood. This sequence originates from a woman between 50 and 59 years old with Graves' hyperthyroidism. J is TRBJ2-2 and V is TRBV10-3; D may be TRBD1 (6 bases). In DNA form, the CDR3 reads TGTGCCATCAGCGGGACAAAGAACACCGGGGAGCTGTTTTTT. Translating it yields CAISGTKNTGELFF.